This T cell receptor (beta chain) was recovered during a study of prognosis after radiotherapy for stage I lung cancer. Study-wide context: The study recorded distant metastases in a few patients (median roughly 7 months) after radiotherapy and no significant progression in more than twelve.

Two-round multiplex PCR, the amplification method, yielded TCR beta CDR3 from genomic DNA. Primers specific to each TRBV and TRBJ gene drove first-round PCR. One entry per CDR3 protein results from TCRdb running MiXCR on the multiplex PCR reads. The sample consists of about 59,000 distinct CDR3 sequences, about a quarter of them appearing once. Study conclusions and caveats: Patients without metastases reportedly showed TRBV and TRBJ gene usage unlike that of patients with metastases.

The junction had 4 bases not matched to a gene; V was cut back by 7 bases and J by 5 bases. This CDR3 has 13 amino acids. Germline loops: CDR1 MNHEY, CDR2 SVGEGT. Concerning this clonotype itself: What it recognizes is unknown. It is likely a read error: a sequence one base away is far more abundant.

The source was PBMCs, collected before or after stereotactic body radiation therapy (not recorded which). This receptor was obtained from a donor at least 50 years old with non-small cell lung cancer. The V and J genes are TRBV6-2 or TRBV6-3 and TRBJ2-1; 8 nucleotides match TRBD2. CDR3 bases: TGTGCCAGCATTGAAGCGGGGGACAATGAGCAGTTCTTC. It specifies CASIEAGDNEQFF.